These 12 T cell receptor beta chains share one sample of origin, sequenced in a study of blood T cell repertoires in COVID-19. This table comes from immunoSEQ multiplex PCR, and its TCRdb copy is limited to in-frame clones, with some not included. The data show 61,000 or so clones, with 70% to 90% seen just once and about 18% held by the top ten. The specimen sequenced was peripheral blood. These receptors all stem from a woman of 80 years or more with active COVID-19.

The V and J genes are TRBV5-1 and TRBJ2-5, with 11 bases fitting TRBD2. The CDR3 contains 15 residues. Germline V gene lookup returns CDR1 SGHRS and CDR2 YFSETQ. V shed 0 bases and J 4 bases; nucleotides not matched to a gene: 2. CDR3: CASSLALAGGETQYF. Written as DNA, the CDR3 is TGCGCCAGCAGCTTGGCGCTAGCGGGGGGAGAGACCCAGTACTTC.

CDR3 loop: CASSLTGGRGSPLHF. Here the CDR3 DNA reads TGTGCCAGCAGCTTAACCGGGGGAAGAGGTTCACCCCTCCACTTT. This chain uses TRBV7-3 with TRBJ1-6; TRBD1 might be the D (5 bases). This CDR3 has 15 residues. Germline CDR1 and CDR2: SGHTA and FQGTGA. Trimming left V 0 bases short and J 9 bases short, with 12 bases between.

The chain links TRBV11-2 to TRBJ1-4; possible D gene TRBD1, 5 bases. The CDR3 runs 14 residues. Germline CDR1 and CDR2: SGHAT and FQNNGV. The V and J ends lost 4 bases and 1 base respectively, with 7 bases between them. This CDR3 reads CASSSDRTNEKLFF. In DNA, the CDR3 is TGTGCCAGCAGCTCAGACAGAACTAATGAAAAACTGTTTTTT.

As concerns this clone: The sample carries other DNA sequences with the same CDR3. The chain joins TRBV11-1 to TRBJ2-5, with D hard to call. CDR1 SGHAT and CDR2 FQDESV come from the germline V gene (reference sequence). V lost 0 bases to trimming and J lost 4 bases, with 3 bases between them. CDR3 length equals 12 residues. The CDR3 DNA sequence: TGTGCCAGCAGCTTAGCGCGAGAGACCCAGTACTTC. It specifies CASSLARETQYF. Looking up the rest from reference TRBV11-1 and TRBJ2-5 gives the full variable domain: EAEVAQSPRYKITEKSQAVAFWCDPISGHATLYWYRQILGQGPELLVQFQDESVVDDSQLPKDRFSAERLKGVDSTLKIQPAELGDSAMYLCASSLARETQYFGPGTRLLVL.

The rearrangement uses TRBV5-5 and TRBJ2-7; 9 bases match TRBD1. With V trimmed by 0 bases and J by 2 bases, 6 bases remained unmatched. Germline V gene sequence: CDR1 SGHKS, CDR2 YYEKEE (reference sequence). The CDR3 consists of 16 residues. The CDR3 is CASSLATTGGTYEQYF. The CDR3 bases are TGTGCCAGCAGCTTGGCCACGACAGGGGGAACCTACGAGCAGTACTTC.

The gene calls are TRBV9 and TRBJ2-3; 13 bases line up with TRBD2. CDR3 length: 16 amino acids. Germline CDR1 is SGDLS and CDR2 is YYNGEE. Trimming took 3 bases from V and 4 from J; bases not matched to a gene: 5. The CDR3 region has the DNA TGTGCCAGCAGCGCCACTAGCGGGGGGGCCCCAGATACGCAGTATTTT. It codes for CASSATSGGAPDTQYF.

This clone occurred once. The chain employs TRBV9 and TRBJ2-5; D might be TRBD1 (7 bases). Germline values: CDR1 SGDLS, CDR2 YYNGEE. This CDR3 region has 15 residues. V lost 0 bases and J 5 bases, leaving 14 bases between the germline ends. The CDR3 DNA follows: TGTGCCAGCAGCGTAGTTGCAGGGGGGCGGGAGACCCAGTACTTC. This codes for CASSVVAGGRETQYF.

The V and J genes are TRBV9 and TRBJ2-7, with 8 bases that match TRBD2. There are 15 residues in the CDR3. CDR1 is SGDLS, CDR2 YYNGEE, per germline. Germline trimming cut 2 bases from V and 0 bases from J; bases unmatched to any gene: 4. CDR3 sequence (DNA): TGTGCCAGCAGCGTGGCAGGGACTAGCTCCTACGAGCAGTACTTC. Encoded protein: CASSVAGTSSYEQYF.

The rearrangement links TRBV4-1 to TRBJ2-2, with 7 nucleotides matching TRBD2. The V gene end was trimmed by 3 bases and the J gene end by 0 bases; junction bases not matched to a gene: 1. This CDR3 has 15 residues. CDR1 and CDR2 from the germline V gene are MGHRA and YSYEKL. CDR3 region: CASSHGLANTGELFF. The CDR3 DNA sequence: TGCGCCAGCAGCCACGGACTAGCGAACACCGGGGAGCTGTTTTTT.

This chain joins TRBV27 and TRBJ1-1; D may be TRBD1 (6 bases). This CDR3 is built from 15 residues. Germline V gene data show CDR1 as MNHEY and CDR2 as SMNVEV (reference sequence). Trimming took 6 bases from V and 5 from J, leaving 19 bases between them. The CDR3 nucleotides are TGTGCCAGCAGCTGGGCGGGGGGCGCGAGGACTGAAGCTTTCTTT. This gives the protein CASSWAGGARTEAFF.

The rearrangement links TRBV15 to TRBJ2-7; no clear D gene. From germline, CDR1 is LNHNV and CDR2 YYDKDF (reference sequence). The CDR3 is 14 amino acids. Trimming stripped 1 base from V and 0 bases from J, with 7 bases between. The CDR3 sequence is CATSRARSSYEQYF. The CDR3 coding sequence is TGTGCCACCAGCAGAGCCCGCAGCTCCTACGAGCAGTACTTC.

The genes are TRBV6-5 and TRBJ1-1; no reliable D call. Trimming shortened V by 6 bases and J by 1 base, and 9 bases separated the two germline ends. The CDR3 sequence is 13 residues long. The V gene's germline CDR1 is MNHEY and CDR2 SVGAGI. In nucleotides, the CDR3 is TGTGCCAGCAGCCTGACACCGAACACTGAAGCTTTCTTT. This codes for CASSLTPNTEAFF.